Below are 5 T cell receptor beta chains sequenced from a single sample in a study of cytomegalovirus exposure and HLA in healthy donors. TCRdb's copy holds only in-frame clones and misses some; the assay was immunoSEQ multiplex PCR. This sample has a few hundred thousand clones, with roughly 86% found just once. Sequencing was carried out using PBMCs. These receptors all come from a man aged 25-45 years in good health and CMV-seronegative.

This chain connects TRBV4-3 to TRBJ1-1; TRBD1 is a possible D gene (6 bases). Germline loops: CDR1 LGHNA, CDR2 YSLEER. This CDR3 spans 16 amino acids. V lost 4 bases, J lost 1 base, and 16 bases lay in between. This CDR3 reads CASSRGNNRENTEAFF. The CDR3 DNA reads as TGCGCCAGCAGCCGAGGCAATAACAGGGAGAACACTGAAGCTTTCTTT.

The chain recombines TRBV14 with TRBJ2-7; 11 bases fit TRBD1. The V gene's germline CDR1 is SGHDN and CDR2 FVKESK. The CDR3 contains 15 residues. V lost 5 bases, J lost 3 bases, and 6 bases stayed unmatched. The CDR3 coding sequence is TGTGCCAGCAGCGCCCGGGACAGGGGGAACTACGAGCAGTACTTC. Translation gives CASSARDRGNYEQYF.

The chain recombines TRBV5-1 with TRBJ2-5, with 7 bases lining up with TRBD2. V gave up 4 bases and J gave up 5 bases; unmatched junction bases: 5. Per germline, CDR1 SGHRS and CDR2 YFSETQ. The CDR3 is made up of 13 amino acids. CDR3 sequence: CASSPGGGETQYF. The DNA of the CDR3 is TGCGCCAGCAGCCCGGGGGGAGGGGAGACCCAGTACTTC.

The chain employs TRBV6-1 and TRBJ1-6; maybe TRBD1 (5 bases). The V gene's germline CDR1 is MNHNS and CDR2 SASEGT. CDR3 length: 14 amino acids. Trimming pared 3 bases from V and 9 bases from J, leaving 12 bases between. Here the CDR3 DNA reads TGTGCCAGCAGTGAGTTCCAGGGCCTTTCACCCCTCCACTTT. Protein: CASSEFQGLSPLHF.

The chain uses TRBV29-1 and TRBJ2-3; 12 positions agree with TRBD1. The junction had 9 bases not matched to a gene; V was cut back by 6 bases and J by 5 bases. In germline, CDR1 is SQVTM, CDR2 ANQGSEA. The CDR3 is 15 residues long. The DNA for the CDR3 is TGCAGCGTCCCCGGGACAGGGGGCTGGATAGATACGCAGTATTTT. It encodes CSVPGTGGWIDTQYF.